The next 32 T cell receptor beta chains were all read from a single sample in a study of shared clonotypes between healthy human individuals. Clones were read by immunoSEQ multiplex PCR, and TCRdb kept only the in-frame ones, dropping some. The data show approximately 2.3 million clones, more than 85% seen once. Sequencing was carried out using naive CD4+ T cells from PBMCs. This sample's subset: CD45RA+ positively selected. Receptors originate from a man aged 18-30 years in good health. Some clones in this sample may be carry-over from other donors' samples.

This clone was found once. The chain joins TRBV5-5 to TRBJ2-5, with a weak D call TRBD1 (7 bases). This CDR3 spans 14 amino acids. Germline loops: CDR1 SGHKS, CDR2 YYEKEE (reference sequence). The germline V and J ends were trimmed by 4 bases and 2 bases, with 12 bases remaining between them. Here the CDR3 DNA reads TGTGCCAGCAGCCCAGGGGGGCGACAAGAGACCCAGTACTTC. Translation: CASSPGGRQETQYF. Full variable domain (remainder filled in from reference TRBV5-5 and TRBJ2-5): DAGVTQSPTHLIKTRGQQVTLRCSPISGHKSVSWYQQVLGQGPQFIFQYYEKEERGRGNFPDRFSARQFPNYSSELNVNALLLGDSALYLCASSPGGRQETQYFGPGTRLLVL.

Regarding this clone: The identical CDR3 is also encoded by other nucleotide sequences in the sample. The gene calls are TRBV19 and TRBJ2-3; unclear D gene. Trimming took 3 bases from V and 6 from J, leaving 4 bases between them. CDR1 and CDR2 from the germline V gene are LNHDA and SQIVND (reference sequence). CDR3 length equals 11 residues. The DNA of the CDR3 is TGTGCCAGTAGTATTTCTGATACGCAGTATTTT. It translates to CASSISDTQYF. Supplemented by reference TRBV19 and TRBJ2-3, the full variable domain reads DGGITQSPKYLFRKEGQNVTLSCEQNLNHDAMYWYRQDPGQGLRLIYYSQIVNDFQKGDIAEGYSVSREKKESFPLTVTSAQKNPTAFYLCASSISDTQYFGPGTRLTVL.

CDR3 bases: TGCGCCAGCAGCTTGGTTCGGAGCAACACCGGGGAGCTGTTTTTT. It yields the protein CASSLVRSNTGELFF. V gene TRBV5-1 combines with J gene TRBJ2-2; D is ambiguous. Trimming stripped 0 bases from V and 2 bases from J, with 8 bases between. The V gene's germline CDR1 is SGHRS and CDR2 YFSETQ. The CDR3 contains 15 residues. The variable domain in full, completed from reference TRBV5-1 and TRBJ2-2, reads KAGVTQTPRYLIKTRGQQVTLSCSPISGHRSVSWYQQTPGQGLQFLFEYFSETQRNKGNFPGRFSGRQFSNSRSEMNVSTLELGDSALYLCASSLVRSNTGELFFGEGSRLTVL.

Here the CDR3 reads CASRQGEGSEAFF. CDR3 DNA sequence: TGTGCCAGTAGACAGGGGGAAGGGTCTGAAGCTTTCTTT. This chain uses TRBV19 with TRBJ1-1, with 8 bases aligning to TRBD1. The V gene end was trimmed by 6 bases and the J gene end by 6 bases; junction bases not matched to a gene: 6. CDR3 length: 13 amino acids. CDR1 LNHDA and CDR2 SQIVND come from the germline V gene (reference sequence).

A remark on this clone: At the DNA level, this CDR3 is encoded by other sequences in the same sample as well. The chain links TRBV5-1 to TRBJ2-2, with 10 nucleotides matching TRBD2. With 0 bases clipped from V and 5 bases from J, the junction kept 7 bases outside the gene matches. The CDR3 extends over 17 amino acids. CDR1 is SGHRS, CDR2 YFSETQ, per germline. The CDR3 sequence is CASSLGLAGVDTGELFF. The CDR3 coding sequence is TGCGCCAGCAGCTTGGGGCTAGCGGGAGTAGATACCGGGGAGCTGTTTTTT.

The CDR3 reads CASSPTGLMDQPQHF. The CDR3 nucleotides are TGTGCCAGCAGCCCTACCGGGCTCATGGATCAGCCCCAGCATTTT. The gene calls are TRBV9 and TRBJ1-5, with unresolved D. Per germline, CDR1 SGDLS and CDR2 YYNGEE. V lost 4 bases, J lost 5 bases, and 16 bases lay in between. This CDR3 has 15 residues. The full variable domain, its missing parts supplied by reference TRBV9 and TRBJ1-5, is DSGVTQTPKHLITATGQRVTLRCSPRSGDLSVYWYQQSLDQGLQFLIQYYNGEERAKGNILERFSAQQFPDLHSELNLSSLELGDSALYFCASSPTGLMDQPQHFGDGTRLSIL.

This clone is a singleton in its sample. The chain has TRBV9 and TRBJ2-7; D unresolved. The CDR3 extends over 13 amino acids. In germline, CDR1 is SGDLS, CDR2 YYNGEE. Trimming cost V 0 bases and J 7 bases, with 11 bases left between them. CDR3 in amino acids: CASSVAVGREQYF. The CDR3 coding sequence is TGTGCCAGCAGCGTAGCAGTAGGTCGGGAGCAGTACTTC.

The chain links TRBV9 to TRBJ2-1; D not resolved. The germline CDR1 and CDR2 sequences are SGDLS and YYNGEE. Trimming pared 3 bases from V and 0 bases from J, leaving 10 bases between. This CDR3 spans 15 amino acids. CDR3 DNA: TGTGCCAGCAGCGCCGGAGAAGGCTCCTACAATGAGCAGTTCTTC. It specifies CASSAGEGSYNEQFF.

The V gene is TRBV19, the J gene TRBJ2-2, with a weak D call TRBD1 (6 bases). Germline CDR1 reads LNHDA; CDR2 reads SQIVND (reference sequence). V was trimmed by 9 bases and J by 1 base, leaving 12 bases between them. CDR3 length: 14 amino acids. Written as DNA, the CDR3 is TGTGCCAGCCGCTGGACAGTGAACACCGGGGAGCTGTTTTTT. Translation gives CASRWTVNTGELFF.

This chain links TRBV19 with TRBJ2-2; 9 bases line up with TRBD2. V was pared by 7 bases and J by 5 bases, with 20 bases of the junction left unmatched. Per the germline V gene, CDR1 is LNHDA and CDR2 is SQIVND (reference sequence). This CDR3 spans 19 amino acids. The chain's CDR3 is CASTSWLRSGGRRTGELFF. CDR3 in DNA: TGTGCCAGTACTAGCTGGCTCCGTAGCGGGGGCCGGAGGACCGGGGAGCTGTTTTTT.

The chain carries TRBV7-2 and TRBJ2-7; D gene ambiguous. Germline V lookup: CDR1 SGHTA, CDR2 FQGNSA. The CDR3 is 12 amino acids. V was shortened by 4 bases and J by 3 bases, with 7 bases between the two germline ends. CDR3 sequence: CASSSDFYEQYF. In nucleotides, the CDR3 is TGTGCCAGCAGCTCAGACTTCTACGAGCAGTACTTC. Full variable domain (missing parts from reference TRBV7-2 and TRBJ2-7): GAGVSQSPSNKVTEKGKDVELRCDPISGHTALYWYRQSLGQGLEFLIYFQGNSAPDKSGLPSDRFSAERTGGSVSTLTIQRTQQEDSAVYLCASSSDFYEQYFGPGTRLTVT.

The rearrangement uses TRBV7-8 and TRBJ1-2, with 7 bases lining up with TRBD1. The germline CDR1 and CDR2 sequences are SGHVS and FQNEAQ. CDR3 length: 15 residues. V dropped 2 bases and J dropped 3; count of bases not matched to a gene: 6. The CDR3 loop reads CASSLRGRTDYGYTF. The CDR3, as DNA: TGTGCCAGCAGCTTAAGGGGGCGGACTGACTATGGCTACACCTTC.

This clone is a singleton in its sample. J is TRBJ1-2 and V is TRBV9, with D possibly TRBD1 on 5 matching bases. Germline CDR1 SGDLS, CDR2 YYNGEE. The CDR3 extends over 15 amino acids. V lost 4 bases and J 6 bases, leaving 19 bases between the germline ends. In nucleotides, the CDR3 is TGTGCCAGCAGCCCCCGGTCCGGGGCGTCGGATGGCTACACCTTC. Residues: CASSPRSGASDGYTF.

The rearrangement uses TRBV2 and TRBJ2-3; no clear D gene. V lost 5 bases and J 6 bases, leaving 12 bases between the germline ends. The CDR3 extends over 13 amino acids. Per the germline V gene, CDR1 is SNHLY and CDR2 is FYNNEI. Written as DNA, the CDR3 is TGTGCCAGCAGTACACCTGCGAGGGATACGCAGTATTTT. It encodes CASSTPARDTQYF.

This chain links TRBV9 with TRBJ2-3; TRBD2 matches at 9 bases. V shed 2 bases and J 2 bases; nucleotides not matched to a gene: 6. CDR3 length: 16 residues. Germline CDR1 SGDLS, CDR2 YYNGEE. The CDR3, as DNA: TGTGCCAGCAGCGTGACTAGCGGCTACTACACAGATACGCAGTATTTT. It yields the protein CASSVTSGYYTDTQYF.

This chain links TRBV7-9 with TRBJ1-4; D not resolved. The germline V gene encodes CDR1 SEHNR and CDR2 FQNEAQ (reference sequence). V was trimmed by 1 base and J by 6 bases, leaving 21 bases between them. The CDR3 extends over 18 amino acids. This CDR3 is CASSLVRFESLRDEKLFF. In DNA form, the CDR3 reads TGTGCCAGCAGCTTAGTACGGTTTGAGAGTTTGAGGGATGAAAAACTGTTTTTT.

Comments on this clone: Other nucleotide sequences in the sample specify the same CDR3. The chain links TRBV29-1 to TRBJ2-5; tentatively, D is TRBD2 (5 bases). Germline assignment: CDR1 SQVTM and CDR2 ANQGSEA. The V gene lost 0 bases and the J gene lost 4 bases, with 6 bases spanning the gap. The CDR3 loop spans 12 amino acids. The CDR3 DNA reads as TGCAGCGTTGAAGAAGGGAGAGAGACCCAGTACTTC. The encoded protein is CSVEEGRETQYF.

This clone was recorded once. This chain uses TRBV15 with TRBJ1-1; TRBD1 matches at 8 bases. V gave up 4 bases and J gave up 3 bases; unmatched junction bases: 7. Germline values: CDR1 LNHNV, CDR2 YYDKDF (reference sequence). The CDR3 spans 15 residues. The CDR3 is CATSIKQGADTEAFF. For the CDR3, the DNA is TGTGCCACCAGCATCAAGCAGGGGGCGGACACTGAAGCTTTCTTT.

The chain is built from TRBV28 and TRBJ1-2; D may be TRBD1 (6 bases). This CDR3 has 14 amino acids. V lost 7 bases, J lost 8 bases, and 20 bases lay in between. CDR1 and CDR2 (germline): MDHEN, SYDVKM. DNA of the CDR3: TGTGCCAGCACCCTAGACAGGACCCCTTGGGGCTACACCTTC. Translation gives CASTLDRTPWGYTF.

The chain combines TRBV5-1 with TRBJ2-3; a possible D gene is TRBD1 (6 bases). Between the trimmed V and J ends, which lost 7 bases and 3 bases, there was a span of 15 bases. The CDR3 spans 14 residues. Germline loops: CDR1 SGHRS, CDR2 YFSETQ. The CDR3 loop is CASGGGQRTDTQYF. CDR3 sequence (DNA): TGCGCCAGCGGTGGCGGACAGAGAACAGATACGCAGTATTTT.

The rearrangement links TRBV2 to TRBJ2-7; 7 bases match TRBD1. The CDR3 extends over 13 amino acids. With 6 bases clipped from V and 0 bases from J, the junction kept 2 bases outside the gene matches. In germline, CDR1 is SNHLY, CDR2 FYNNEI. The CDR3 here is CASSGDSSYEQYF. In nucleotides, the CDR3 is TGTGCCAGCAGCGGGGACAGCTCCTACGAGCAGTACTTC.

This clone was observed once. The CDR3 region is CASSGGSGQPQHF. The DNA for the CDR3 is TGTGCCAGCAGTGGGGGGTCGGGTCAGCCCCAGCATTTT. V and J are TRBV2 and TRBJ1-5; perhaps TRBD1 as D (5 bases). The CDR3 is 13 residues long. V lost 4 bases and J lost 6, with 10 bases in between. Germline V gives CDR1 SNHLY, CDR2 FYNNEI.

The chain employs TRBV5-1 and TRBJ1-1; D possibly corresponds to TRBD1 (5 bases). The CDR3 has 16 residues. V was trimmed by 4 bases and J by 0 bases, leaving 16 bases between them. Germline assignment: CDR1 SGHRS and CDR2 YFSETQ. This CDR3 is CASSLHQGLLNTEAFF. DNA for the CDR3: TGCGCCAGCAGCCTCCACCAGGGTCTGTTGAACACTGAAGCTTTCTTT. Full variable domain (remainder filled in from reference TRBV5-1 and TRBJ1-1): KAGVTQTPRYLIKTRGQQVTLSCSPISGHRSVSWYQQTPGQGLQFLFEYFSETQRNKGNFPGRFSGRQFSNSRSEMNVSTLELGDSALYLCASSLHQGLLNTEAFFGQGTRLTVV.

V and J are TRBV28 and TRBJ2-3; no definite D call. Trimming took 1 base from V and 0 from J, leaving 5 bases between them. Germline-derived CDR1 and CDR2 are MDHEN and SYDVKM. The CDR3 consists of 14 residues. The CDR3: CASSLSQSTDTQYF. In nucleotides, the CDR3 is TGTGCCAGCAGTTTATCCCAAAGCACAGATACGCAGTATTTT. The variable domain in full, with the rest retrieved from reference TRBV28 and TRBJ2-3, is DVKVTQSSRYLVKRTGEKVFLECVQDMDHENMFWYRQDPGLGLRLIYFSYDVKMKEKGDIPEGYSVSREKKERFSLILESASTNQTSMYLCASSLSQSTDTQYFGPGTRLTVL.

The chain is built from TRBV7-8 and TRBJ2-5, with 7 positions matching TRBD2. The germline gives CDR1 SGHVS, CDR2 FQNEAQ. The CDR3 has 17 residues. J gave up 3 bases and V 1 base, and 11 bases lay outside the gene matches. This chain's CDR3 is CASSLGSSWLAEETQYF. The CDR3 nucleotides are TGTGCCAGCAGCTTAGGATCCTCGTGGCTAGCGGAAGAGACCCAGTACTTC.

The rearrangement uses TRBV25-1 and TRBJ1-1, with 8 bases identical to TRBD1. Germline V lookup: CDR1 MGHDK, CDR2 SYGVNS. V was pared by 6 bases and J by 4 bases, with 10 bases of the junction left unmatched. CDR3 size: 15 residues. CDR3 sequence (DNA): TGTGCCAGCAGGCGCCCCGGACAGGGTATCACTGAAGCTTTCTTT. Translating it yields CASRRPGQGITEAFF.

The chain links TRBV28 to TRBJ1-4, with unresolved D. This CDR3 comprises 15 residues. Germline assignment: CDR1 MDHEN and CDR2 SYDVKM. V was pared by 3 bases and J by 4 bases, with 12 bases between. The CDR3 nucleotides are TGTGCCAGCAGTTTCCCCGGACCCAGTAATGAAAAACTGTTTTTT. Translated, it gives CASSFPGPSNEKLFF.

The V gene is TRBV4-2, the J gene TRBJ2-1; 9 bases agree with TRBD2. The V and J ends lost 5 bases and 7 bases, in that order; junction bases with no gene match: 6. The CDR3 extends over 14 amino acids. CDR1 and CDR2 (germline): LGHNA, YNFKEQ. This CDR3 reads CASSYNSGSNEQFF. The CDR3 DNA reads TGTGCCAGCAGCTACAATAGCGGGAGTAATGAGCAGTTCTTC.

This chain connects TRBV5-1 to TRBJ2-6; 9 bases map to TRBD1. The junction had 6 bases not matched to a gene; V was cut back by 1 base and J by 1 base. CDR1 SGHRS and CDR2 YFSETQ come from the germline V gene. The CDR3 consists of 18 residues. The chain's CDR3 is CASSLFTGGASGANVLTF. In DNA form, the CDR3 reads TGCGCCAGCAGCTTGTTTACAGGGGGCGCATCTGGGGCCAACGTCCTGACTTTC.

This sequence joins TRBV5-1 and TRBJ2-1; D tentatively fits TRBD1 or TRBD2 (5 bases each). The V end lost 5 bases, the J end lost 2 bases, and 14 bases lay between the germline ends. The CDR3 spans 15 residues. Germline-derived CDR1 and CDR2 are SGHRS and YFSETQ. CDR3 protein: CASRWSRGPYNEQFF. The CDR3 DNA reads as TGCGCCAGCAGGTGGTCCCGGGGCCCCTACAATGAGCAGTTCTTC.

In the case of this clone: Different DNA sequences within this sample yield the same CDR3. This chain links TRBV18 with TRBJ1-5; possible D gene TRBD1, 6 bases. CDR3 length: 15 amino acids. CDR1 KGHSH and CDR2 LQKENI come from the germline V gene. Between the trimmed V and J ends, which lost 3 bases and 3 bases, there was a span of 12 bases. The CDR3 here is CASSPVGGSNQPQHF. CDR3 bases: TGTGCCAGCTCACCGGTAGGGGGATCCAATCAGCCCCAGCATTTT. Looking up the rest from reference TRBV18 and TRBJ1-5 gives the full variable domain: NAGVMQNPRHLVRRRGQEARLRCSPMKGHSHVYWYRQLPEEGLKFMVYLQKENIIDESGMPKERFSAEFPKEGPSILRIQQVVRGDSAAYFCASSPVGGSNQPQHFGDGTRLSIL.

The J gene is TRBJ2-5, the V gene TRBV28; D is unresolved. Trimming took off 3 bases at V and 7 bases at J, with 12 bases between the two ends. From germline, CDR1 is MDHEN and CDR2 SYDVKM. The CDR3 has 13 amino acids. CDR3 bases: TGTGCCAGCAGTTTCCAGACCGTGCGGACCCAGTACTTC. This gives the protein CASSFQTVRTQYF.